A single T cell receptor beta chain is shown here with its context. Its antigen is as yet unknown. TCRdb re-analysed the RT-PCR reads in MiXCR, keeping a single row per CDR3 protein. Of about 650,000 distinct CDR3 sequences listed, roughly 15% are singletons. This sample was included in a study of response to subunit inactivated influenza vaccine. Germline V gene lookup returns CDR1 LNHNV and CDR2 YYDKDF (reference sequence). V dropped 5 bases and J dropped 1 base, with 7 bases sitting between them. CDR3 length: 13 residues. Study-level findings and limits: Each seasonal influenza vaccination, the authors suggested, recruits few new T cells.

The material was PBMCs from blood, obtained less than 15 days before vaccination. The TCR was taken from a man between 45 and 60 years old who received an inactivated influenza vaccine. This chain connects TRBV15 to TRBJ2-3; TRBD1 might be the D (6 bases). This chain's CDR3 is CATSPGGTDTQYF. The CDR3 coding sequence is TGTGCCACCAGCCCAGGGGGCACAGATACGCAGTATTTT.